In its sample, the clone carrying this T cell receptor beta chain was seen a few times. Using immunoSEQ multiplex PCR, the repertoire was profiled, and TCRdb retains in-frame clones only, with some absent. The sample has about 220,000 clones, around 84% seen once. These data belong to a study of blood T cell repertoires in COVID-19. Study information: Specimens from acute and convalescent COVID-19 originated in the United States, Italy and Spain. PBMCs, B-cell-depleted T cells, or T cells provided the cDNA or gDNA that made up the material.

The sample comprised peripheral blood. The TCR was taken from a man aged 45 to 65 who had recovered from COVID-19.

The CDR3: CASRVDRASSYEQYF. CDR3 DNA: TGTGCCAGCAGGGTAGACAGGGCAAGCTCCTACGAGCAGTACTTC. This sequence joins TRBV2 and TRBJ2-7; 7 nucleotides agree with TRBD1. Germline loops: CDR1 SNHLY, CDR2 FYNNEI. J was trimmed by 0 bases and V by 6 bases; bases with no gene match: 8. This CDR3 region has 15 residues.